This entry features one T cell receptor beta chain sequence. Its specificity is unknown. These data originate in a study of CXCR3-negative and CXCR3-positive naive CD8 T cells. Study background: Each library held about 1.5 +/- 0.3 million TRB reads, about 140 million in total.

Overall study results and limits: TRBV-TRBJ usage was similar across naive CXCR3 subsets but distinct in memory cells.

The libraries of TRB cDNA were constructed through 5' RACE using UMI labels. TCRdb re-called the 5' RACE reads, yielding one record per CDR3 amino acid sequence without DNA. Found here are tens of thousands of distinct CDR3 sequences; the top ten clones hold roughly 10%. Sequencing was performed on memory CD8+ T cells from blood. The receptor comes from a human donor in good health. Some clones in this sample may be carry-over from other donors' samples.

The CDR3 loop reads CASSESTRGTGELFF. The rearrangement joins TRBV10-1 to TRBJ2-2; TCRdb indicates TRBD1, and absent DNA this call remains unverified. The germline V gene encodes CDR1 WNHNN and CDR2 SYGVQD (reference sequence). This CDR3 contains 15 residues.